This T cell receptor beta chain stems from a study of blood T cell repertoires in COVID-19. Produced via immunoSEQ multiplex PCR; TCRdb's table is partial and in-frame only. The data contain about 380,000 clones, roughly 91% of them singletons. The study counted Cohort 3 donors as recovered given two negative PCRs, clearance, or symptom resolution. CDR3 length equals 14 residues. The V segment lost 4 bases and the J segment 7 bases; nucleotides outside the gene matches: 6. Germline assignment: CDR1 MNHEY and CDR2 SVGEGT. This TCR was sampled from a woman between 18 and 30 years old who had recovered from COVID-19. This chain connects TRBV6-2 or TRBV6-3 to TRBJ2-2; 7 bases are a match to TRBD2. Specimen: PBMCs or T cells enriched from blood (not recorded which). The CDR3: CASSSRGEFGELFF. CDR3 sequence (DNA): TGTGCCAGCAGTTCACGGGGGGAATTCGGGGAGCTGTTTTTT.